The 27 T cell receptor beta chains in this list originate from one sample, sequenced in a study of cytomegalovirus exposure and HLA in healthy donors. The primer mix had 60 Vbeta and 13 Jbeta primers. TCRdb's table, derived via immunoSEQ multiplex PCR, lists solely in-frame clones and lacks some. Its table records roughly 60,000 clones. The sequenced sample consisted of PBMCs. Receptors were obtained from a male donor in good health and CMV-seronegative.

The J gene is TRBJ2-1, the V gene TRBV4-2; tentative D call: TRBD2 (7 bases). Germline values: CDR1 LGHNA, CDR2 YNFKEQ. V was shortened by 5 bases and J by 6 bases, with 17 bases between the two germline ends. CDR3 length: 15 residues. CDR3 sequence (DNA): TGTGCCAGCAGCAGGGGGGGGGAGGGCAGCAATGAGCAGTTCTTC. It is translated as CASSRGGEGSNEQFF.

V usage is TRBV7-2 and J usage is TRBJ2-1; TRBD2 agrees at 10 bases. The germline V gene encodes CDR1 SGHTA and CDR2 FQGNSA. The CDR3 totals 17 residues. Trimming took 8 bases from V and 0 from J; bases not matched to a gene: 10. The CDR3 sequence: CASSLSGGPSSYNEQFF. CDR3 DNA: TGTGCCAGCTCCCTTAGCGGGGGGCCCAGCTCCTACAATGAGCAGTTCTTC. Full variable domain (outside the CDR3, taken from reference TRBV7-2 and TRBJ2-1): GAGVSQSPSNKVTEKGKDVELRCDPISGHTALYWYRQSLGQGLEFLIYFQGNSAPDKSGLPSDRFSAERTGGSVSTLTIQRTQQEDSAVYLCASSLSGGPSSYNEQFFGPGTRLTVL.

The V gene is TRBV12-5, the J gene TRBJ2-7; the D gene is possibly TRBD2 (6 bases). Germline values: CDR1 LGHNT, CDR2 FRNRAP. Trimming shortened V by 1 base and J by 0 bases, and 16 bases separated the two germline ends. The CDR3 runs 17 residues. The CDR3 region is CASGLGRVAASSYEQYF. The CDR3 nucleotides read TGTGCTAGTGGTTTGGGCCGAGTAGCGGCGAGCTCCTACGAGCAGTACTTC.

The chain joins TRBV4-2 to TRBJ2-3; tentatively, D is TRBD2 (6 bases). Germline V gene data show CDR1 as LGHNA and CDR2 as YNFKEQ. The germline V and J ends were trimmed by 0 bases and 0 bases, with 7 bases remaining between them. The CDR3 is 15 residues long. The CDR3 region has the DNA TGTGCCAGCAGCCAAGAAAGCGGGAGCACAGATACGCAGTATTTT. It specifies CASSQESGSTDTQYF.

The chain links TRBV27 to TRBJ2-7; TRBD1 might be the D (6 bases). The CDR3 is 15 amino acids. The germline gives CDR1 MNHEY, CDR2 SMNVEV (reference sequence). Trimming left V 6 bases short and J 3 bases short, with 18 bases between. This chain's CDR3 is CASSRIGAGDYEQYF. CDR3 sequence (DNA): TGTGCCAGCAGCAGAATTGGGGCAGGGGACTACGAGCAGTACTTC.

Of note for this clone: The junction and the germline gene differ at one end; a read error may be behind it. This chain uses TRBV27 with TRBJ2-3, with TRBD1 matching over 12 bases. CDR3 length equals 15 residues. Germline assignment: CDR1 MNHEY and CDR2 SMNVEV (reference sequence). CDR3 sequence reads: CASSLAGQGADKQYF. As DNA, the CDR3 is TGTGCCAGCAGTTTAGCGGGACAGGGGGCGGATAAGCAGTATTTT.

A note on this clone: This same CDR3 is encoded by further DNA sequences in the sample. The chain joins TRBV5-1 to TRBJ2-7, with D tentatively TRBD2 (5 bases). This CDR3 comprises 15 residues. Per the germline V gene, CDR1 is SGHRS and CDR2 is YFSETQ. Trimming pared 6 bases from V and 4 bases from J, leaving 20 bases between. This CDR3 is CASTAFASGTYEQYF. The DNA for the CDR3 is TGCGCCAGCACCGCCTTTGCGAGCGGAACTTACGAGCAGTACTTC.

The chain links TRBV5-1 to TRBJ1-1; D not resolved. The CDR3 runs to 13 residues. Germline values: CDR1 SGHRS, CDR2 YFSETQ. V was trimmed by 4 bases and J by 0 bases, leaving 7 bases between them. The DNA for the CDR3 is TGCGCCAGCAGCCCGTCTATGAACACTGAAGCTTTCTTT. Its translation is CASSPSMNTEAFF.

In DNA, the CDR3 is TGTGCCAGCAGCGTGGAAAGGGGCTACACTGAAGCTTTCTTT. Encoded protein: CASSVERGYTEAFF. V is TRBV5-6 and J is TRBJ1-1; possible D gene TRBD1, 5 bases. CDR3 size: 14 residues. Trimming left V 4 bases short and J 3 bases short, with 13 bases between. The germline V gene has CDR1 SGHDT and CDR2 YYEEEE.

V is TRBV28 and J is TRBJ2-7; 7 nucleotides agree with TRBD2. CDR1 MDHEN and CDR2 SYDVKM come from the germline V gene. V lost 6 bases and J lost 4; bases outside the gene matches: 9. The CDR3 totals 14 residues. CDR3 sequence: CASRGGGVLYEQYF. The CDR3 nucleotides read TGTGCCAGCAGGGGGGGAGGGGTTCTATACGAGCAGTACTTC.

The chain couples TRBV7-2 to TRBJ2-7, with D maybe TRBD2 (5 bases). The CDR3 has 15 amino acids. The V end was cut by 5 bases, the J end by 7 bases, with 21 bases between. CDR1 and CDR2 from the germline V gene are SGHTA and FQGNSA. CDR3 protein: CASSPPGNVTMEQYF. The DNA of the CDR3 is TGTGCCAGCAGCCCCCCCGGGAATGTCACAATGGAGCAGTACTTC.

This clone is medium-sized (0.01 to 0.1%) by frequency. The J gene is TRBJ1-6, the V gene TRBV19, with 8 bases fitting TRBD1. Germline V CDR1 and CDR2: LNHDA, SQIVND (reference sequence). The CDR3 is 14 amino acids. V was clipped by 6 bases and J by 7 bases; unmatched bases: 5. CDR3 protein: CASSQYRGNSPLHF. CDR3 bases: TGTGCCAGTAGCCAGTACAGGGGGAATTCACCCCTCCACTTT.

The chain recombines TRBV13 with TRBJ2-7; 10 positions agree with TRBD1. The germline V gene encodes CDR1 PRHDT and CDR2 FYEKMQ (reference sequence). CDR3 length: 15 residues. Trimming at V came to 0 bases and at J to 6 bases, leaving 5 bases not matched to a gene. CDR3 region: CASSLGTGTGVEQYF. CDR3 bases: TGTGCCAGCAGCTTAGGCACGGGGACAGGGGTCGAGCAGTACTTC.

The chain combines TRBV25-1 with TRBJ1-3; 7 bases are shared with TRBD1. Germline V gene data show CDR1 as MGHDK and CDR2 as SYGVNS. V gave up 8 bases and J gave up 4 bases; unmatched junction bases: 5. This CDR3 has 13 amino acids. DNA of the CDR3: TGTGCCAGCTCTACAGGGGCCGGAAACACCATATATTTT. Translation: CASSTGAGNTIYF.

V and J are TRBV6-5 and TRBJ1-2; the D gene is possibly TRBD1 (5 bases). Deletions cut 6 bases from V and 8 bases from J, with 13 bases between. Germline CDR1 is MNHEY and CDR2 is SVGAGI. This CDR3 region has 12 residues. The CDR3 loop is CASRDPGHGYTF. The CDR3 nucleotides read TGTGCCAGCAGAGACCCAGGGCACGGCTACACCTTC.

The CDR3 sequence is CASSGRQGEDQPQHF. As DNA, the CDR3 is TGTGCCAGCAGTGGGCGACAGGGGGAAGATCAGCCCCAGCATTTT. The chain joins TRBV2 to TRBJ1-5, with 9 nucleotides matching TRBD1. This CDR3 is 15 amino acids long. CDR1 and CDR2 (germline): SNHLY, FYNNEI. With V trimmed by 4 bases and J by 5 bases, 6 bases remained unmatched.

Here the CDR3 DNA reads TGTGCCAGCACCTCGGGGGGCGAGGGGGATTCCGGGGAGCTGTTTTTT. As protein: CASTSGGEGDSGELFF. This chain uses TRBV28 with TRBJ2-2; a weak D match, TRBD2 (7 bases). The germline V gene encodes CDR1 MDHEN and CDR2 SYDVKM. The CDR3 has 16 residues. Trimming left V 7 bases short and J 6 bases short, with 21 bases between.

The chain couples TRBV29-1 to TRBJ1-1, with TRBD1 matching over 7 bases. The CDR3 consists of 12 residues. CDR1 and CDR2 (germline): SQVTM, ANQGSEA. After removal of 5 bases from V and 4 bases from J, the junction contained 4 bases not matched to a gene. CDR3 protein: CSVTGAGTEAFF. CDR3 coding DNA: TGCAGCGTTACAGGGGCCGGCACTGAAGCTTTCTTT.

The chain recombines TRBV29-1 with TRBJ1-1; weak D call: TRBD1 (5 bases). V lost 7 bases, J lost 7 bases, and 19 bases lay in between. The germline gives CDR1 SQVTM, CDR2 ANQGSEA. The CDR3 totals 13 residues. CDR3 coding DNA: TGCAGCGCGGCCGGGGGGATAAAAGGTGAAGCTTTCTTT. This sequence encodes CSAAGGIKGEAFF.

The V call is TRBV7-9, the J call TRBJ2-7; D is undetermined. Germline assignment: CDR1 SEHNR and CDR2 FQNEAQ (reference sequence). V lost 1 base and J lost 2, with 12 bases in between. The CDR3 runs 15 residues. The CDR3, as DNA: TGTGCCAGCAGCTTAGTGGTGGCAAGCGCCTACGAGCAGTACTTC. It encodes CASSLVVASAYEQYF.

The gene calls are TRBV2 and TRBJ1-5; D is uncertain. The CDR3 totals 15 residues. The germline V gene encodes CDR1 SNHLY and CDR2 FYNNEI. Trimming shortened V by 7 bases and J by 0 bases, and 13 bases separated the two germline ends. CDR3 in amino acids: CASTWQTYSNQPQHF. CDR3 nucleotides: TGTGCCAGCACGTGGCAGACTTATAGCAATCAGCCCCAGCATTTT. The variable domain in full, completed from reference TRBV2 and TRBJ1-5, reads EPEVTQTPSHQVTQMGQEVILRCVPISNHLYFYWYRQILGQKVEFLVSFYNNEISEKSEIFDDQFSVERPDGSNFTLKIRSTKLEDSAMYFCASTWQTYSNQPQHFGDGTRLSIL.

This rearrangement joins TRBV7-2 to TRBJ2-7; 9 bases map to TRBD2. The CDR3 is 12 amino acids. Germline V gene lookup returns CDR1 SGHTA and CDR2 FQGNSA. The junction had 1 base not matched to a gene; V was cut back by 4 bases and J by 6 bases. The chain's CDR3 is CASSSTSGEQYF. CDR3 nucleotides: TGTGCCAGCAGCTCGACTAGCGGCGAGCAGTACTTC.

J is TRBJ2-7 and V is TRBV29-1, with D possibly TRBD2 on 7 matching bases. Germline V gene lookup returns CDR1 SQVTM and CDR2 ANQGSEA. The CDR3 sequence is 14 residues long. V gave up 4 bases and J gave up 2 bases, with 15 bases separating them. The CDR3 protein is CSVGRWGGAYEQYF. CDR3 DNA: TGCAGCGTTGGGCGCTGGGGGGGCGCCTACGAGCAGTACTTC.

The rearrangement joins TRBV28 to TRBJ1-6, with D unresolved. Looked up from germline, CDR1 is MDHEN and CDR2 is SYDVKM. Trimming stripped 6 bases from V and 1 base from J, with 7 bases between. The CDR3 extends over 14 amino acids. CDR3 nucleotides: TGTGCCAGCAGCACCAGATCCTATAATTCACCCCTCCACTTT. Encoded protein: CASSTRSYNSPLHF.

The chain links TRBV5-1 to TRBJ1-2; D unclear. This CDR3 is 13 amino acids long. Trimming cost V 4 bases and J 8 bases, with 15 bases left between them. Per germline, CDR1 SGHRS and CDR2 YFSETQ. CDR3 nucleotide sequence: TGCGCCAGCAGCGTCGACATGCCTGGGGGCTACACCTTC. Its protein is CASSVDMPGGYTF.

The rearrangement links TRBV27 to TRBJ1-5; D is perhaps TRBD1 (6 bases). The V end lost 8 bases, the J end lost 2 bases, and 22 bases lay between the germline ends. This CDR3 region has 17 residues. From germline, CDR1 is MNHEY and CDR2 SMNVEV (reference sequence). CDR3 nucleotide sequence: TGTGCCAGCGCAAAGGCAGGGGTTCTAATAGGCAATCAGCCCCAGCATTTT. This gives the protein CASAKAGVLIGNQPQHF.

CDR3 residues: CASSQLAGGGYNEQFF. The CDR3 nucleotides are TGCGCCAGCAGCCAATTAGCGGGGGGGGGCTACAATGAGCAGTTCTTC. J is TRBJ2-1 and V is TRBV4-3, with 11 bases that match TRBD2. The CDR3 extends over 16 amino acids. V was pared by 2 bases and J by 3 bases, with 3 bases of the junction left unmatched. Germline loops: CDR1 LGHNA, CDR2 YSLEER.